The 17 T cell receptor beta chains given below trace back to one sample, sequenced in a study of cytomegalovirus exposure and HLA in healthy donors. It was with 60 Vbeta and 13 Jbeta primers that the PCR ran. The table came from immunoSEQ multiplex PCR; TCRdb's copy has only in-frame clones and leaves some out. The profile shows about 190,000 clones, around nine tenths of them singletons. The specimen was PBMCs. The receptor set was obtained from a young woman in good health and CMV-seronegative.

The chain combines TRBV6-5 with TRBJ1-2; no clear D gene. Per the germline V gene, CDR1 is MNHEY and CDR2 is SVGAGI. CDR3 length: 13 residues. Trimming removed 2 bases from V and 2 bases from J, with 6 bases in between. This chain's CDR3 is CASSYRRNYGYTF. As DNA, the CDR3 is TGTGCCAGCAGTTACCGTCGGAACTATGGCTACACCTTC.

CDR3 DNA: TGTGCCAAAGTGGGGGGTAGTTGGGGAAACGAGCAGTACTTC. This encodes CAKVGGSWGNEQYF. This rearrangement joins TRBV19 to TRBJ2-7; possibly TRBD2 for D (6 bases). V lost 10 bases and J lost 5, with 21 bases in between. Germline V gene sequence: CDR1 LNHDA, CDR2 SQIVND (reference sequence). The CDR3 length is 14 residues.

The chain combines TRBV12-5 with TRBJ2-7, with 8 bases that match TRBD2. The CDR3 contains 16 residues. V lost 0 bases and J lost 7; bases outside the gene matches: 11. Germline CDR1 and CDR2: LGHNT and FRNRAP. CDR3 region: CASGLVKNSGNGEQYF. In DNA, the CDR3 is TGTGCTAGTGGTTTGGTAAAGAATAGCGGGAATGGGGAGCAGTACTTC.

The rearrangement uses TRBV5-1 and TRBJ1-2; TRBD1 matches at 12 bases. CDR1 and CDR2 (germline): SGHRS, YFSETQ. The CDR3 is 18 residues long. The ends lost 2 bases at V and 1 base at J; junction bases unmatched: 9. The CDR3 here is CASSLPPGQGALNYGYTF. In nucleotides, the CDR3 is TGCGCCAGCAGCTTACCGCCGGGACAGGGGGCCCTTAACTATGGCTACACCTTC. Using reference TRBV5-1 and TRBJ1-2 for the parts outside the CDR3, the full variable domain is KAGVTQTPRYLIKTRGQQVTLSCSPISGHRSVSWYQQTPGQGLQFLFEYFSETQRNKGNFPGRFSGRQFSNSRSEMNVSTLELGDSALYLCASSLPPGQGALNYGYTFGSGTRLTVV.

V and J are TRBV7-9 and TRBJ1-2, with 8 bases identical to TRBD1. With V trimmed by 0 bases and J by 8 bases, 5 bases remained unmatched. The germline V gene encodes CDR1 SEHNR and CDR2 FQNEAQ (reference sequence). This CDR3 is 14 amino acids long. The CDR3 here is CASSLASQGEGYTF. CDR3 DNA: TGTGCCAGCAGCTTAGCGTCACAGGGGGAAGGCTACACCTTC.

This chain connects TRBV7-2 to TRBJ2-5; 11 bases align to TRBD2. V shed 7 bases, J shed 5 bases, and the junction held 6 bases outside the gene matches. CDR1 and CDR2 from the germline V gene are SGHTA and FQGNSA. The CDR3 has 14 residues. In nucleotides, the CDR3 is TGTGCCAGCACCCAGACTAGCGGGAAGGAGACCCAGTACTTC. This gives the protein CASTQTSGKETQYF.

DNA of the CDR3: TGTGCCAGCAGCCAGGGTCGGCTAGCCGGGGGAGGCTACGAGCAGTACTTC. Encoded protein: CASSQGRLAGGGYEQYF. The chain links TRBV11-1 to TRBJ2-7; D may be TRBD2 (6 bases). This CDR3 has 17 amino acids. V was cut by 5 bases and J by 3 bases, with 23 bases left in between. Germline V gives CDR1 SGHAT, CDR2 FQDESV (reference sequence).

The rearrangement joins TRBV5-1 to TRBJ1-6, with D tentatively TRBD1 (5 bases). Deletions cut 4 bases from V and 8 bases from J, with 16 bases between. Germline V gene sequence: CDR1 SGHRS, CDR2 YFSETQ. The CDR3 contains 15 residues. This chain's CDR3 is CASSPGAGDYSPLHF. The DNA of the CDR3 is TGCGCCAGCAGCCCTGGGGCGGGGGACTATTCACCCCTCCACTTT.

This rearrangement joins TRBV7-3 to TRBJ2-1; TRBD1 matches at 11 bases. The CDR3 runs 15 residues. CDR1 and CDR2 from the germline V gene are SGHTA and FQGTGA. V trimming: 5 bases; J trimming: 5 bases; junction bases outside the gene matches: 5. The CDR3 reads CASSAGTGGHNEQFF. The CDR3 DNA is TGTGCCAGCAGCGCAGGGACAGGGGGACACAATGAGCAGTTCTTC.

This chain links TRBV9 with TRBJ1-6, with 7 bases that match TRBD1. The ends lost 0 bases at V and 9 bases at J; junction bases unmatched: 3. The CDR3 length is 14 residues. Germline CDR1 and CDR2: SGDLS and YYNGEE. This CDR3 is CASSVEGAGSPLHF. In DNA, the CDR3 is TGTGCCAGCAGCGTAGAGGGGGCCGGTTCACCCCTCCACTTT.

CDR3 sequence reads: CASSFSPVRGLDIQYF. CDR3 DNA sequence: TGTGCCAGCAGCTTTTCCCCCGTCAGGGGGCTTGACATTCAGTACTTC. The chain couples TRBV5-5 to TRBJ2-4, with 8 bases matching TRBD1. V dropped 2 bases and J dropped 8; count of bases not matched to a gene: 12. The CDR3 has 16 residues. CDR1 is SGHKS, CDR2 YYEKEE, per germline (reference sequence).

The rearrangement uses TRBV4-2 and TRBJ2-2; the match to TRBD2 covers 10 bases. Germline V gene lookup returns CDR1 LGHNA and CDR2 YNFKEQ. This CDR3 is 16 amino acids long. Unmatched junction bases numbered 6, after V lost 0 bases and J lost 8 bases. The CDR3: CASSQEAGGRVGELFF. The CDR3 DNA reads as TGTGCCAGCAGCCAAGAAGCGGGGGGGCGAGTTGGGGAGCTGTTTTTT.

Turning to this clone: Sequence at one end of the junction differs from germline and may be a read error. The V call is TRBV7-7, the J call TRBJ1-6, with 7 bases that match TRBD1. Germline V CDR1 and CDR2: SSHAT, FNYEAQ (reference sequence). The CDR3 is 19 amino acids. The CDR3 loop reads CASSNRDGQELEYNSPLHF. CDR3 bases: TGTGCTAGCAGCAATAGGGATGGACAGGAGCTGGAATATAATTCACCCCTCCACTTT.

The J gene is TRBJ1-4, the V gene TRBV28; D remains unclear. The V gene's germline CDR1 is MDHEN and CDR2 SYDVKM. Trimming took 5 bases from V and 10 from J, leaving 20 bases between them. There are 15 residues in the CDR3. This CDR3 reads CASSTARPPPGKLFF. The CDR3 region has the DNA TGTGCCAGCAGTACCGCTAGGCCGCCTCCTGGAAAACTGTTTTTT.

The chain joins TRBV7-2 to TRBJ2-3; TRBD2 matches 9 bases. Germline values: CDR1 SGHTA, CDR2 FQGNSA. The CDR3 extends over 16 amino acids. Trimming cost V 5 bases and J 6 bases; bases outside gene matches: 12. The CDR3 reads CASSTDWRGGADTQYF. The CDR3 DNA sequence: TGTGCCAGCAGCACAGACTGGCGGGGGGGCGCGGATACGCAGTATTTT.

This chain joins TRBV6-5 and TRBJ2-2, with a tentative D call TRBD1 (6 bases). Germline values: CDR1 MNHEY, CDR2 SVGAGI. The ends were cut back, 8 bases at V and 0 bases at J, with 10 bases in the middle. The CDR3 has 14 amino acids. CDR3: CASQGSPNTGELFF. CDR3 nucleotides: TGTGCCAGCCAGGGGTCTCCGAACACCGGGGAGCTGTTTTTT.

This rearrangement joins TRBV6-1 to TRBJ1-4; weak D call: TRBD1 (5 bases). Germline lookup yields CDR1 MNHNS and CDR2 SASEGT. CDR3 length equals 14 residues. V was trimmed by 4 bases and J by 5 bases, leaving 11 bases between them. CDR3 region: CASSVGGLNEKLFF. The CDR3 DNA sequence: TGTGCCAGCAGTGTCGGGGGTCTCAATGAAAAACTGTTTTTT.